Shown below are 7 T cell receptor beta chains from a single sample sequenced in a study of blood T cell repertoires in COVID-19. Sequencing used immunoSEQ multiplex PCR; TCRdb keeps in-frame clones, though not all of them. The sample records approximately 170,000 clones, approximately 90% being singletons. Sequenced sample: peripheral blood. The receptors were sampled from a man younger than 35 who had recovered from COVID-19.

This clone was picked up a small number of times. V and J are TRBV19 and TRBJ1-2, with D tentatively TRBD1 (5 bases). Trimming removed 0 bases from V and 4 bases from J, with 15 bases in between. Germline CDR1 reads LNHDA; CDR2 reads SQIVND (reference sequence). The CDR3 has 16 amino acids. The chain's CDR3 is CASSIDPDLGGYGYTF. CDR3 DNA: TGTGCCAGTAGTATAGACCCGGATCTCGGGGGCTATGGCTACACCTTC.

This sequence joins TRBV9 and TRBJ1-6; D gene unclear. This CDR3 contains 17 residues. The ends were cut back, 0 bases at V and 0 bases at J, with 10 bases in the middle. Germline lookup yields CDR1 SGDLS and CDR2 YYNGEE. In nucleotides, the CDR3 is TGTGCCAGCAGCGTAGCGGGAGAGAGCTCCTATAATTCACCCCTCCACTTT. It yields the protein CASSVAGESSYNSPLHF.

This clone occurred a few times. V usage is TRBV2 and J usage is TRBJ1-1, with 7 positions matching TRBD1. CDR1 is SNHLY, CDR2 FYNNEI, per germline. With V trimmed by 6 bases and J by 6 bases, 4 bases remained unmatched. The CDR3 sequence is 12 residues long. The CDR3 DNA follows: TGTGCCAGCAGCGAGGGACAGCCTGAAGCTTTCTTT. The encoded protein is CASSEGQPEAFF. The full variable domain, in which reference TRBV2 and TRBJ1-1 provide the parts outside the CDR3, is EPEVTQTPSHQVTQMGQEVILRCVPISNHLYFYWYRQILGQKVEFLVSFYNNEISEKSEIFDDQFSVERPDGSNFTLKIRSTKLEDSAMYFCASSEGQPEAFFGQGTRLTVV.

J is TRBJ2-7 and V is TRBV21-1; the table calls TRBD1, which could not be checked here. TRBV21-1 is a pseudogene segment. CDR3 size: 13 residues. CDR3 in DNA: TGTGCCAGCAGCGACAGGAAAGACTACGAGCAGTACTTC. It codes for CASSDRKDYEQYF.

The rearrangement uses TRBV28 and TRBJ2-7; TRBD1 matches at 7 bases. Germline loops: CDR1 MDHEN, CDR2 SYDVKM. Trimming at V came to 4 bases and at J to 2 bases, leaving 5 bases not matched to a gene. The CDR3 consists of 14 residues. CDR3 coding DNA: TGTGCCAGCAGTTCCGGGACAGACGCCTACGAGCAGTACTTC. Its translation is CASSSGTDAYEQYF. Looking up the rest from reference TRBV28 and TRBJ2-7 gives the full variable domain: DVKVTQSSRYLVKRTGEKVFLECVQDMDHENMFWYRQDPGLGLRLIYFSYDVKMKEKGDIPEGYSVSREKKERFSLILESASTNQTSMYLCASSSGTDAYEQYFGPGTRLTVT.

V gene TRBV5-4 combines with J gene TRBJ1-2; 7 nucleotides align to TRBD1. The CDR3 totals 16 residues. CDR1 and CDR2 (germline): SGHNT, YYREEE (reference sequence). Losses at the gene ends were 2 bases for V and 3 bases for J; bases not matched to a gene: 10. CDR3 bases: TGTGCCAGCAGCTTCCTACTAGACAGGGTGGACTATGGCTACACCTTC. It yields the protein CASSFLLDRVDYGYTF.

The J gene is TRBJ1-1, the V gene TRBV21-1; the table gives TRBD1 as D, unverified against the DNA. TRBV21-1 is a pseudogene segment. CDR3 length: 16 residues. CDR3 sequence reads: CASSTQNGQGRTEAFF. The CDR3 coding sequence is TGTGCCAGCAGCACCCAGAACGGACAGGGGAGAACTGAAGCTTTCTTT.